Shown below are 20 T cell receptor beta chains from a single sample sequenced in a study of read filtering for tumor transcriptome and immune sequencing. Molecular barcoded adaptors covering alpha/delta and beta/gamma chains were used on about 0.4 ug RNA. Via MiXCR, TCRdb re-called the reads, giving one row per CDR3 protein. Of 100,000 to 150,000 distinct CDR3 sequences detected, about 13% appear once; the ten largest clones hold 7.5% to 9.5%. The specimen sequenced was a population of CD138-negative cells sorted from bone marrow. These receptors were taken from a donor aged 40 or older with multiple myeloma.

Many counts were recorded for this clonotype. V usage is TRBV7-9 and J usage is TRBJ2-1; D perhaps matches TRBD1 (6 bases). Looked up from germline, CDR1 is SEHNR and CDR2 is FQNEAQ (reference sequence). The CDR3 is 14 amino acids. V was pared by 4 bases and J by 9 bases, with 16 bases between. Here the CDR3 DNA reads TGTGCCAGCAGCTCATACAGGGATGGTGTTGAGCAGTTCTTC. As protein: CASSSYRDGVEQFF.

This clonotype was detected a few times. This may come from a read error, since a much larger clone is one base off. The chain has TRBV12-3 or TRBV12-4 and TRBJ1-4, with D hard to call. The CDR3 is 12 amino acids. For the CDR3, the DNA is TGTGCCAGCAGTTATTTGGTTGAAAAACGGTTTTTT. Its protein is CASSYLVEKRFF.

Ten or more counts support this clonotype. The rearrangement links TRBV27 to TRBJ2-5; D possibly corresponds to TRBD2 (5 bases). The V gene's germline CDR1 is MNHEY and CDR2 SMNVEV (reference sequence). The V gene lost 3 bases and the J gene lost 2 bases, with 7 bases spanning the gap. The CDR3 runs 13 residues. CDR3 DNA sequence: TGTGCCAGCAGTTTCGGGATACAAGAGACCCAGTACTTC. As protein: CASSFGIQETQYF.

This clonotype came up many times. This chain joins TRBV20-1 and TRBJ2-1, with 10 bases identical to TRBD2. This CDR3 spans 13 amino acids. The V gene's germline CDR1 is DFQATT and CDR2 SNEGSKA (reference sequence). J was trimmed by 5 bases and V by 2 bases; bases with no gene match: 0. The CDR3 coding sequence is TGCAGTGCTAGACTAGCGGGAGACAATGAGCAGTTCTTC. This gives the protein CSARLAGDNEQFF.

Notes on this clonotype: Compared with germline, one end of the junction differs, possibly owing to a read error. The V and J genes are TRBV7-2 and TRBJ2-1; D perhaps matches TRBD1 (6 bases). Germline V lookup: CDR1 SGHTA, CDR2 FQGNSA. The CDR3 covers 14 residues. The CDR3 loop reads CASSLGGPHNEQFF. The CDR3, as DNA: TGTGCCAGCAGCTTAGGGGGGCCACACAACGAGCAGTTCTTC.

A note on this clonotype: Just one base apart from a much larger clone, this may be a read error. Lacking the conserved final phenylalanine or tryptophan, this CDR3 likely reflects a read error. The chain uses TRBV6-1 and TRBJ2-7, with a possible D match to TRBD1 (6 bases). Germline values: CDR1 MNHNS, CDR2 SASEGT. V gave up 1 base and J gave up 2 bases, with 15 bases separating them. The CDR3 length is 16 residues. In DNA, the CDR3 is TGTGCCAGCAGTGAAGAAGTGGGACATAACACCTACGAGCAGTACTAC. Its translation is CASSEEVGHNTYEQYY.

In this sample, this clonotype turned up many times. J is TRBJ2-1 and V is TRBV20-1; no definite D call. Trimming pared 7 bases from V and 4 bases from J, leaving 17 bases between. Germline CDR1 DFQATT, CDR2 SNEGSKA (reference sequence). The CDR3 runs to 14 residues. CDR3: CSVQDGRWYNEQFF. For the CDR3, the DNA is TGCAGTGTCCAGGACGGGCGGTGGTACAATGAGCAGTTCTTC.

This clonotype occurred many times. The J gene is TRBJ2-1, the V gene TRBV2, with TRBD2 identical over 9 bases. V lost 4 bases, J lost 3 bases, and 1 base stayed unmatched. The CDR3 runs to 14 residues. Per the germline V gene, CDR1 is SNHLY and CDR2 is FYNNEI. CDR3 nucleotides: TGTGCCAGCAGTGTAGCGGGAGACTACAATGAGCAGTTCTTC. Residues: CASSVAGDYNEQFF.

This clonotype was seen a few times. A much larger clone lies one base from this, so it may be a read error. The rearrangement links TRBV19 to TRBJ2-1, with D perhaps matching TRBD1 or TRBD2 (6 bases each). The CDR3 length is 14 residues. Germline V gene sequence: CDR1 LNHDA, CDR2 SQIVND (reference sequence). The CDR3 DNA follows: TGTGCCAGTAGTATGAGGGGGAGGAAGGATGAGCAGTCCTTC. Its protein is CASSMRGRKDEQSF.

This clonotype appeared many times. The chain uses TRBV4-3 and TRBJ2-1, with D tentatively TRBD2 (5 bases). CDR1 and CDR2 from the germline V gene are LGHNA and YSLEER. V was clipped by 0 bases and J by 4 bases, with 7 bases between them. The CDR3 spans 14 residues. The CDR3 is CASSQEREYNEQFF. CDR3 coding DNA: TGCGCCAGCAGCCAAGAGAGGGAATACAATGAGCAGTTCTTC.

Many counts were recorded for this clonotype. This chain joins TRBV29-1 and TRBJ2-5, with 7 positions matching TRBD1. Germline CDR1 is SQVTM and CDR2 is ANQGSEA. This CDR3 contains 13 residues. The J segment lost 0 bases and the V segment lost 3 bases, leaving 1 base of the junction unmatched. CDR3 sequence: CSVDRGNQETQYF. DNA of the CDR3: TGCAGCGTTGACAGGGGGAACCAAGAGACCCAGTACTTC.

With regard to this clonotype: This clone may be a read error of a much larger clone one base away. V usage is TRBV5-1 and J usage is TRBJ2-3, with D maybe TRBD2 (5 bases). CDR1 and CDR2 (germline): SGHRS, YFSETQ. This CDR3 spans 15 amino acids. CDR3 in amino acids: CVSSLEASRTDTQYF. CDR3 bases: TGCGTCAGCAGCTTGGAGGCTAGCCGCACAGATACGCAGTATTTT.

This clonotype was counted at least ten times. The rearrangement joins TRBV3-1 to TRBJ2-7; D unclear. Germline V gene data show CDR1 as LGHDT and CDR2 as YNNKEL (reference sequence). The CDR3 contains 14 residues. Trimming shortened V by 2 bases and J by 4 bases, and 12 bases separated the two germline ends. Written as DNA, the CDR3 is TGTGCCAGCAGCCAACTTCCGGTGGGGTACGAGCAGTACTTC. Its protein product is CASSQLPVGYEQYF.

Regarding this clonotype: A much larger clone is a single base away; this may be a read error. The rearrangement links TRBV6-6 to TRBJ1-1; TRBD1 is a possible D gene (5 bases). CDR3 length: 15 residues. The germline CDR1 and CDR2 sequences are MNHNY and SVGAGI (reference sequence). Trimming pared 3 bases from V and 1 base from J, leaving 12 bases between. Written as DNA, the CDR3 is TGTGCCAGCAGTTATTCTTTGGGGGGGAACACTGAAGCTTTCTTT. Protein: CASSYSLGGNTEAFF.

Regarding this clonotype: A much larger clonotype is one base distant, so this may be a read error. DNA for the CDR3: TGTGCCAGCTCACCACGGAGGGGAATGAACACTGAAACTTTCTTT. Translated: CASSPRRGMNTETFF. The chain has TRBV18 and TRBJ1-1, with TRBD1 as a possible D gene (5 bases). There are 15 residues in the CDR3. CDR1 is KGHSH and CDR2 is LQKENI in the germline V gene.

This clonotype was seen at least ten times. The chain employs TRBV11-3 and TRBJ2-3; the D gene could be TRBD1 or TRBD2 (5 bases each). Trimming took 1 base from V and 0 from J, leaving 11 bases between them. The germline V gene has CDR1 SGHNT and CDR2 YENEEA. The CDR3 is 16 amino acids. The CDR3 protein is CASSLVVGASTDTQYF. The DNA of the CDR3 is TGTGCCAGCAGCTTAGTGGTCGGGGCGAGCACAGATACGCAGTATTTT.

This clonotype occurred many times. The chain carries TRBV27 and TRBJ2-7; 11 bases are shared with TRBD2. CDR3 length: 14 amino acids. With 5 bases clipped from V and 6 bases from J, the junction kept 6 bases outside the gene matches. Germline-derived CDR1 and CDR2 are MNHEY and SMNVEV (reference sequence). The CDR3 protein is CASSQRTSGFEQYF. The CDR3 DNA reads as TGTGCCAGCAGTCAACGGACTAGCGGGTTCGAGCAGTACTTC.

The chain combines TRBV4-3 with TRBJ1-1, with 10 bases that match TRBD1. The CDR3 sequence is 18 residues long. The V segment lost 0 bases and the J segment 5 bases; nucleotides outside the gene matches: 12. CDR1 LGHNA and CDR2 YSLEER come from the germline V gene. The CDR3 loop reads CASSQDPPGTGVKTEAFF. The CDR3 nucleotides read TGCGCCAGCAGCCAAGACCCACCCGGGACAGGGGTTAAGACTGAAGCTTTCTTT.

This clonotype was detected ten times or more. Germline and junction disagree at one end, which may indicate a read error. The V gene is TRBV19, the J gene TRBJ1-1; weak D call: TRBD1 (6 bases). CDR3 length equals 14 residues. Germline CDR1 is LNHDA and CDR2 is SQIVND (reference sequence). For the CDR3, the DNA is TGTGCCAGTAGTGTAGATACAGGGTTCACTGAAGCTTTCTTT. It specifies CASSVDTGFTEAFF. Drawing the rest from reference TRBV19 and TRBJ1-1, the complete variable domain is DGGITQSPKYLFRKEGQNVTLSCEQNLNHDAMYWYRQDPGQGLRLIYYSQIVNDFQKGDIAEGYSVSREKKESFPLTVTSAQKNPTAFYLCASSVDTGFTEAFFGQGTRLTVV.

The sample holds many counts of this clonotype. This sequence joins TRBV2 and TRBJ2-1; 8 positions match TRBD2. V lost 5 bases to trimming and J lost 7 bases; unmatched junction nucleotides: 16. The CDR3 totals 17 residues. CDR1 is SNHLY, CDR2 FYNNEI, per germline. The CDR3 reads CASSTLPAGGVWNEQFF. Here the CDR3 DNA reads TGTGCCAGCAGTACCCTCCCTGCGGGAGGTGTATGGAATGAGCAGTTCTTC.